This note documents a single TCR beta chain sequence. The antigen remains unidentified. A much bigger clone sits one base away, suggesting this may be a read error. The CDR3 is made up of 17 amino acids. The germline V and J ends were trimmed by 7 bases and 2 bases, with 22 bases remaining between them. From around 0.5 ug total RNA, TCR beta cDNA was generated with a primer in the constant region. Slightly modified ARM-PCR served as the procedure for the TCR beta libraries. These libraries came from three rounds of nested multiplex PCR. The two initial PCR rounds, 9 to 11 cycles each, used TRBV1-TRBV30 forward and C-beta reverse primers. Using its own MiXCR run on the multiplex PCR reads, TCRdb lists one record per CDR3 protein. Of just over 300,000 distinct CDR3 sequences in the sample, roughly three fifths were seen once. This sample was taken from a study of tumor-infiltrating lymphocytes in primary liver carcinoma. Study-level results: Tumor-adjacent and tumor-blood pairs shared a smaller degree of overlap than tumor region pairs. Tumors carried a top-250-clone fraction significantly exceeding that of blood (p = 0.039).

Germline DNA was extracted alongside blood RNA, which was obtained from unsorted whole blood. The patients carried chronic HBV infection and had received no treatment. Presurgery, about 3.9 milliliters of peripheral blood were collected. The chain employs TRBV12-3 or TRBV12-4 and TRBJ2-3; a weak D match, TRBD1 (5 bases). The source is a woman aged 25 to 39 with primary liver carcinoma and hepatitis B virus infection. Source material: peripheral blood. The CDR3 loop is CASTDFVGRQYTDTQYF. DNA of the CDR3: TGTGCCAGCACCGATTTTGTAGGGCGACAGTACACAGATACGCAGTATTTT.